This TCR beta chain derives from a study of tumor-infiltrating lymphocytes in oesophageal squamous cell carcinoma. Germline V CDR1 and CDR2: MNHEY, SMNVEV (reference sequence). The CDR3 has 13 amino acids. TCRdb analysed the PCR reads with MiXCR anew, one entry per CDR3 protein. The sample yields around 13,000 distinct CDR3 sequences, around 50% seen once. Sequencing was carried out using esophageal tumor tissue. J is TRBJ2-3 and V is TRBV27; 8 nucleotides align to TRBD1. The end of the DNA fits TRBJ2-7 better, so the J call may be wrong. The origin of this receptor is a female donor with esophageal squamous cell carcinoma. The CDR3 spells CASSIQTGGEQYF. CDR3 coding DNA: TGTGCCAGCAGCATCCAAACAGGGGGCGAGCAGTACTTC.